This note documents a single TCR beta chain sequence. Its antigen remains unknown. This record belongs to a study of cytomegalovirus exposure and HLA in healthy donors. Whole-study context: Tens of millions of unique TCRs from HLA-typed donors were held in an early release of data. Study results and limitations: Previous analysis showed most TCR beta V segments were productive about 90% or about 30% of the time.

Primers: 60 Vbeta forward and 13 Jbeta reverse. The repertoire was sequenced with immunoSEQ multiplex PCR; TCRdb's copy has only in-frame clones and lacks some. This sample has around 150,000 clones, with 80% to 90% found just once. Germline lookup yields CDR1 SGHVS and CDR2 FQNEAQ. The CDR3 contains 13 residues. Trimming shortened V by 4 bases and J by 7 bases, and 10 bases separated the two germline ends. This receptor was identified in a man between 50 and 59 years old in good health and CMV-seropositive. The specimen was PBMCs. This chain connects TRBV7-8 to TRBJ2-2, with a weak D call TRBD2 (6 bases). The CDR3 loop reads CASSYQGGGELFF. The CDR3 DNA sequence: TGTGCCAGCAGCTACCAGGGAGGCGGGGAGCTGTTTTTT. The complete variable domain, with remaining parts taken from reference TRBV7-8 and TRBJ2-2, reads GAGVSQSPRYKVAKRGQDVALRCDPISGHVSLFWYQQALGQGPEFLTYFQNEAQLDKSGLPSDRFFAERPEGSVSTLKIQRTQQEDSAVYLCASSYQGGGELFFGEGSRLTVL.